This T cell receptor beta chain was found in a study of cytomegalovirus exposure and HLA in healthy donors. V dropped 7 bases and J dropped 6; count of bases not matched to a gene: 5. The germline V gene has CDR1 GTSNPN and CDR2 SVGIG (reference sequence). This CDR3 contains 13 residues. Overall study results and limits: Most TCR sequences proved rare, with some public TCRs found in many donors.

Notes on this clone: The antigen remains undetermined.

The PCR ran on 60 Vbeta and 13 Jbeta primers. TCRdb's table, derived via immunoSEQ multiplex PCR, lists solely in-frame clones and lacks some. This sample's table reports around 75,000 clones. This sequence was found in a man aged 50 to 60 in good health and CMV-seropositive. This rearrangement joins TRBV30 to TRBJ2-2; 10 bases agree with TRBD1. Sequenced: PBMCs. The CDR3: CAYPGTGAGELFF. In DNA form, the CDR3 reads TGTGCCTACCCAGGGACAGGGGCCGGGGAGCTGTTTTTT.